This TCR beta chain was observed in a study of cytomegalovirus exposure and HLA in healthy donors. Study conclusions and caveats: The authors judged a highly shared variant cluster likely a sequencing artifact.

The CDR3 loop spans 15 amino acids. V gave up 5 bases and J gave up 0 bases, with 11 bases separating them. Germline lookup yields CDR1 SGHNT and CDR2 YENEEA. Details on this clone: Its antigen is as yet unknown.

In the PCR, 60 Vbeta and 13 Jbeta primers were used. Libraries were prepared by immunoSEQ multiplex PCR; TCRdb keeps only in-frame clonotypes and omits some of them. Of 150,000 to 200,000 clones listed, around 62% are singletons. This sequence originates from a man in his forties in good health and CMV-seronegative. The chain employs TRBV11-3 and TRBJ2-1, with a weak D call TRBD1 (6 bases). The specimen sequenced was PBMCs. CDR3 DNA sequence: TGTGCCAGCAGCGAGGACAGCAGCTCCTACAATGAGCAGTTCTTC. This sequence encodes CASSEDSSSYNEQFF.